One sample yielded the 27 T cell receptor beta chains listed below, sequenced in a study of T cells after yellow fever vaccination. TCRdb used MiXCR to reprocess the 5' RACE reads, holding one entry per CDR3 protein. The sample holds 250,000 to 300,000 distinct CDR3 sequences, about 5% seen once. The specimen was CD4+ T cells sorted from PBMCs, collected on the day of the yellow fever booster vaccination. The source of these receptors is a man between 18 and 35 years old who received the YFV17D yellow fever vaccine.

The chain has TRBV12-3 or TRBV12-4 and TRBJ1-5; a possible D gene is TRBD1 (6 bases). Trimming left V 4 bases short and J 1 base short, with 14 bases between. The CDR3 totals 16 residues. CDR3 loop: CASSSQGRESNQPQHF. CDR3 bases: TGTGCCAGCAGTTCCCAGGGGAGGGAGAGCAATCAGCCCCAGCATTTT.

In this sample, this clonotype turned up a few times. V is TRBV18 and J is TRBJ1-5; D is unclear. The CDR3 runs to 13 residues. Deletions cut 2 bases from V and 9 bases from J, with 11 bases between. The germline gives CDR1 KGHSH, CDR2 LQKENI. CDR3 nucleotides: TGTGCCAGCTCACCAGGAACGGGAAGGCCCCAGCATTTT. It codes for CASSPGTGRPQHF.

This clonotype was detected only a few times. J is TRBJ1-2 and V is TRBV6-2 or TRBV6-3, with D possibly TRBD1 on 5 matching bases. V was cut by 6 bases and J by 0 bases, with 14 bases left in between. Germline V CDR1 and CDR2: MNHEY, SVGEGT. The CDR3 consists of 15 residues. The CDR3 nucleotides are TGTGCCAGCAGCCGACCCGGGGCCACTAACTATGGCTACACCTTC. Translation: CASSRPGATNYGYTF.

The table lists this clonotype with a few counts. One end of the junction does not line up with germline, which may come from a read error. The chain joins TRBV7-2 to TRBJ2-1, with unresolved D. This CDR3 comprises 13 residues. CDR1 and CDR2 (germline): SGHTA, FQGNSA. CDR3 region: CASSLALIHEHFF. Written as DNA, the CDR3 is TGTGCCAGCAGCTTAGCGCTAATACATGAGCATTTCTTC. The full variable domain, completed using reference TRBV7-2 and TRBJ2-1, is GAGVSQSPSNKVTEKGKDVELRCDPISGHTALYWYRQSLGQGLEFLIYFQGNSAPDKSGLPSDRFSAERTGGSVSTLTIQRTQQEDSAVYLCASSLALIHEHFFGPGTRLTVL.

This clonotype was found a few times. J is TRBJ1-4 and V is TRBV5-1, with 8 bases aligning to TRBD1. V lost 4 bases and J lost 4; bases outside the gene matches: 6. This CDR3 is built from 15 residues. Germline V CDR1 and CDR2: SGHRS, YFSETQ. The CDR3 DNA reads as TGCGCCAGCAGCCAAGGGGACAGGAGTAATGAAAAACTGTTTTTT. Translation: CASSQGDRSNEKLFF.

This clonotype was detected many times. CDR3 sequence: CASSQEVWDEQFF. The CDR3 DNA sequence: TGTGCCAGCAGCCAAGAGGTCTGGGATGAGCAGTTCTTC. The chain combines TRBV4-2 with TRBJ2-1; D gene unclear. In germline, CDR1 is LGHNA, CDR2 YNFKEQ. Trimming removed 0 bases at V and 8 bases at J, with 8 bases between. The length of the CDR3 is 13 residues.

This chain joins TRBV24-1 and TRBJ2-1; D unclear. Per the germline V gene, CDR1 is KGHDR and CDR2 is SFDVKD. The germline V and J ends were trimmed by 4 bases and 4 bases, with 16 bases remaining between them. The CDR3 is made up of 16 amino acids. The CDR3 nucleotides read TGTGCCACCAGTGACCCAGGACGTCCGGCTTACAATGAGCAGTTCTTC. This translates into CATSDPGRPAYNEQFF.

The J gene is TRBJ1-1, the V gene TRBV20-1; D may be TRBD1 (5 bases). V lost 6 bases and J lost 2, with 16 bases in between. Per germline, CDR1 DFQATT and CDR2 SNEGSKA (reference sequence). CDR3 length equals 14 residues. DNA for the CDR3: TGCAGTGCCAGCAAAGGACAAAGCAACACTGAAGCTTTCTTT. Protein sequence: CSASKGQSNTEAFF.

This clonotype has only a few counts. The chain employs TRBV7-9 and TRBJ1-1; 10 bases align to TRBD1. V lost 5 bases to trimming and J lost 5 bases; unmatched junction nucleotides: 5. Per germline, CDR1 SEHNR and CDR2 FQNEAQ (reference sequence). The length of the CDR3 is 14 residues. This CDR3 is CASSTDRGRTEAFF. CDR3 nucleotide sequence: TGTGCCAGCAGCACCGACAGGGGGCGTACTGAAGCTTTCTTT.

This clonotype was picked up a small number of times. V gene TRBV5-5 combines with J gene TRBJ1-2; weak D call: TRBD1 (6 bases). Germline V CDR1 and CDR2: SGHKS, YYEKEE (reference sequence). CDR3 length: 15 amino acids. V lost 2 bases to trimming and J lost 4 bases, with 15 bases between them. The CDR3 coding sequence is TGTGCCAGCAGCTTAGAGACAGGAACGGCCTATGGCTACACCTTC. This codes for CASSLETGTAYGYTF.

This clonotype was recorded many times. The chain's CDR3 is CASSQELKTQYF. In nucleotides, the CDR3 is TGTGCCAGCAGCCAAGAATTGAAGACCCAGTACTTC. This chain links TRBV3-1 with TRBJ2-5; D gene unclear. CDR3 length: 12 residues. The V and J ends lost 0 bases and 6 bases respectively, with 5 bases between them. From germline, CDR1 is LGHDT and CDR2 YNNKEL (reference sequence).

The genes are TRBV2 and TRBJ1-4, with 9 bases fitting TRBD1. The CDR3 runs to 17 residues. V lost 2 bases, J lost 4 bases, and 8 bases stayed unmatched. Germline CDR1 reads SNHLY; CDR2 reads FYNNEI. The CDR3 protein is CASSEISWTGDNEKLFF. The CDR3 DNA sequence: TGTGCCAGCAGTGAAATCTCCTGGACAGGGGATAATGAAAAACTGTTTTTT.

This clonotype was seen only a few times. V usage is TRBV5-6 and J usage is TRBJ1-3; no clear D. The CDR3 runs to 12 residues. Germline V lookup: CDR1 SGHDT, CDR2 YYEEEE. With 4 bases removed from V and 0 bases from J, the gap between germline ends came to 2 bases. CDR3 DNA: TGTGCCAGCAGCGGCTCTGGAAACACCATATATTTT. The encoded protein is CASSGSGNTIYF.

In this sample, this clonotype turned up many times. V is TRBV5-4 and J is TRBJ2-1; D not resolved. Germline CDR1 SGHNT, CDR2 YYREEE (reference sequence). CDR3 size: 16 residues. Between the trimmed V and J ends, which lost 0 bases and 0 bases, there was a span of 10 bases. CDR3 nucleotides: TGTGCCAGCAGCTTGGCCGGTCCCAGCTCCTACAATGAGCAGTTCTTC. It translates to CASSLAGPSSYNEQFF.

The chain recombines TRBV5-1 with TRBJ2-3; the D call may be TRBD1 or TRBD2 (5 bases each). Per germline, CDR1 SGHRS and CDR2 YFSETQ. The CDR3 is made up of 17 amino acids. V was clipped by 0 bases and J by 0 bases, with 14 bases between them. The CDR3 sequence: CASSLEGRAPSTDTQYF. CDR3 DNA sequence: TGCGCCAGCAGCTTGGAGGGGCGGGCCCCGAGCACAGATACGCAGTATTTT.

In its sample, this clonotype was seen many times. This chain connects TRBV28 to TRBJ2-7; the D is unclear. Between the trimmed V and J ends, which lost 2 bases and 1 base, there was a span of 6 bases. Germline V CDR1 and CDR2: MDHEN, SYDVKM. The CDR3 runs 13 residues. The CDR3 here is CASSLPESYEQYV. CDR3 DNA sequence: TGTGCCAGCAGTTTACCCGAATCCTACGAGCAGTACGTC.

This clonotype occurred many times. The CDR3 coding sequence is TGTGCCAGCAGTCTTACGTGGTCGGCCGCTAGTGAGCAGTTCTTC. This translates into CASSLTWSAASEQFF. This rearrangement joins TRBV6-5 to TRBJ2-1; D is ambiguous. This CDR3 has 15 residues. Germline CDR1 MNHEY, CDR2 SVGAGI. The germline V and J ends were trimmed by 5 bases and 9 bases, with 20 bases remaining between them.

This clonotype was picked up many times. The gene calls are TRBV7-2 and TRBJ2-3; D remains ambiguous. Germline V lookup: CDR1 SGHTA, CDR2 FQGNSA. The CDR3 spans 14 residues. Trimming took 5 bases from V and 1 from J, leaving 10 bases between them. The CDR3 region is CASSPRQRTDTQYF. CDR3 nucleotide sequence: TGTGCCAGCAGCCCCCGCCAGCGCACAGATACGCAGTATTTT.

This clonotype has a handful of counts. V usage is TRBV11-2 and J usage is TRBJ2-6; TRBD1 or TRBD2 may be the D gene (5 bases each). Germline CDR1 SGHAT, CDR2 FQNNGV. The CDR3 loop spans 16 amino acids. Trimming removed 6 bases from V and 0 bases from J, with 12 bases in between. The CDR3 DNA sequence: TGTGCCAGCAGTGCCGGGGCAAACTCTGGGGCCAACGTCCTGACTTTC. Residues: CASSAGANSGANVLTF.

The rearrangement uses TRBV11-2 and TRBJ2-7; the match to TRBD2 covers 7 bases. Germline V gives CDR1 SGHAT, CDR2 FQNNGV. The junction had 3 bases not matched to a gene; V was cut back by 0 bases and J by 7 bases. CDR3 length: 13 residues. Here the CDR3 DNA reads TGTGCCAGCAGCTTAGACAGGGAGGGAGAGCAGTACTTC. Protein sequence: CASSLDREGEQYF.

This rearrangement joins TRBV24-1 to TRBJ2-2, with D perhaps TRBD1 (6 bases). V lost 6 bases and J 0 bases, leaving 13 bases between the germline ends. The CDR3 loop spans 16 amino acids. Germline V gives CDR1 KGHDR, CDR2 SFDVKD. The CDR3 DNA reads TGTGCCACCAGTCCTAGGACAGATTCGAACACCGGGGAGCTGTTTTTT. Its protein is CATSPRTDSNTGELFF.

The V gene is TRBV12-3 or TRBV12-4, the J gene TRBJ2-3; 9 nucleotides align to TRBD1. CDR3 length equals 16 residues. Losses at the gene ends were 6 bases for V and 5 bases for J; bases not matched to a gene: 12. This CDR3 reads CASRPGTGWGVDTQYF. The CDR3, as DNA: TGTGCCAGCAGACCCGGGACAGGGTGGGGGGTAGATACGCAGTATTTT.

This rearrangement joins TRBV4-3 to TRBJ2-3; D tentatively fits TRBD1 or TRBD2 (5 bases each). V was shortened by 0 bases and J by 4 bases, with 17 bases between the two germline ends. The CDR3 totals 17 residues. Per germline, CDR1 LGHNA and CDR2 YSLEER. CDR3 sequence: CASSQDRRGPPADTQYF. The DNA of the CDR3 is TGCGCCAGCAGCCAAGATCGAAGGGGACCGCCGGCAGATACGCAGTATTTT.

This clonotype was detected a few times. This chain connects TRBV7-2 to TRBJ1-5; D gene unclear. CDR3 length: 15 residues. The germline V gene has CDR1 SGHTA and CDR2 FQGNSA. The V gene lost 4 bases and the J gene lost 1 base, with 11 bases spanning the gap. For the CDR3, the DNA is TGTGCCAGCAGCTGGCAAGTAGACAGCAATCAGCCCCAGCATTTT. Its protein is CASSWQVDSNQPQHF.

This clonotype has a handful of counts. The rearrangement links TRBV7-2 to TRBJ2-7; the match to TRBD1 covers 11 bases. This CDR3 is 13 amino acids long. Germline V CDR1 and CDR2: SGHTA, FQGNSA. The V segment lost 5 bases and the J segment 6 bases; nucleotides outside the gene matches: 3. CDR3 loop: CASSGGTGGEQYF. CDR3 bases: TGTGCCAGCAGCGGCGGGACAGGGGGCGAGCAGTACTTC.

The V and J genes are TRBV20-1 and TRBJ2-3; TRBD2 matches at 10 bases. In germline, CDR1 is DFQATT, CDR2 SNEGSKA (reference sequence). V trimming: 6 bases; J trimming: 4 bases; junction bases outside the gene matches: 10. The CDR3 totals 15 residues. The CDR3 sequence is CSAPSAGGRADTQYF. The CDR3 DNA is TGCAGTGCCCCATCAGCGGGGGGGCGCGCAGATACGCAGTATTTT.

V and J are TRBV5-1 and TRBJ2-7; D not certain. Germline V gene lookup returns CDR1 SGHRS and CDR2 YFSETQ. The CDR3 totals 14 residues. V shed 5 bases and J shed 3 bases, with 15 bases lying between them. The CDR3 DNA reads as TGCGCCAGCAGTAGTAACACAATCCTCTACGAGCAGTACTTC. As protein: CASSSNTILYEQYF.